Each of the 10 T cell receptor beta chains below was sequenced from the same sample in a study of CD8 T cells in Susac syndrome. RNA in amounts of roughly 0.5 to 1 ug was reverse transcribed with random hexamers. TCRdb used MiXCR to reprocess the immunoSEQ multiplex PCR reads, holding one entry per CDR3 protein. The repertoire holds about 100,000 distinct CDR3 sequences, with approximately 95% as singletons. The sequencing sample was made of CD8+ T cells from PBMCs. The receptors were gathered from a human donor with Susac syndrome.

The chain links TRBV15 to TRBJ2-5, with 7 positions matching TRBD2. J was trimmed by 6 bases and V by 0 bases; bases with no gene match: 10. CDR1 LNHNV and CDR2 YYDKDF come from the germline V gene (reference sequence). CDR3 length: 16 amino acids. The CDR3 spells CATSRDSWSGGQTQYF. The CDR3 DNA reads TGTGCCACCAGCAGAGATTCCTGGTCGGGGGGACAGACCCAGTACTTC.

The chain is built from TRBV4-2 and TRBJ2-7, with D unresolved. The V gene's germline CDR1 is LGHNA and CDR2 YNFKEQ. The CDR3 spans 15 residues. V lost 1 base to trimming and J lost 0 bases, with 10 bases between them. CDR3 residues: CASSQGLIVSYEQYF. The CDR3 DNA sequence: TGTGCCAGCAGCCAAGGTCTGATAGTCTCCTACGAGCAGTACTTC.

The V call is TRBV27, the J call TRBJ2-2; D is undetermined. Trimming removed 5 bases from V and 5 bases from J, with 6 bases in between. The CDR3 is 12 amino acids. The germline CDR1 and CDR2 sequences are MNHEY and SMNVEV (reference sequence). The DNA for the CDR3 is TGTGCCAGCAGTGAACTTACCGGGGAGCTGTTTTTT. This encodes CASSELTGELFF.

The rearrangement links TRBV5-1 to TRBJ2-1; TRBD2 aligns across 9 bases. Trimming at V came to 0 bases and at J to 10 bases, leaving 8 bases not matched to a gene. Germline CDR1 reads SGHRS; CDR2 reads YFSETQ. This CDR3 is built from 15 residues. The chain's CDR3 is CASSLVIAGEGEQFF. The CDR3 DNA is TGCGCCAGCAGCTTGGTAATAGCGGGAGAGGGCGAGCAGTTCTTC.

The V and J genes are TRBV24-1 and TRBJ2-7; D is undetermined. The CDR3 runs to 9 residues. V lost 7 bases and J lost 9, with 6 bases in between. Per the germline V gene, CDR1 is KGHDR and CDR2 is SFDVKD. The CDR3 DNA reads TGTGCCACCAGGCTGGGGCAGTACTTC. Its translation: CATRLGQYF.

This rearrangement joins TRBV7-2 to TRBJ1-2; unclear D gene. This CDR3 spans 13 amino acids. CDR1 and CDR2 (germline): SGHTA, FQGNSA. With 5 bases removed from V and 8 bases from J, the gap between germline ends came to 15 bases. The CDR3: CASSEGPRPGYTF. The DNA of the CDR3 is TGTGCCAGCAGCGAAGGACCCCGCCCCGGCTACACCTTC.

The genes are TRBV11-2 and TRBJ2-5; D might be TRBD1 (6 bases). Trimming left V 2 bases short and J 5 bases short, with 18 bases between. CDR3 length equals 16 residues. Per germline, CDR1 SGHAT and CDR2 FQNNGV. The CDR3 region is CASSLLYRVPGETQYF. The CDR3, as DNA: TGTGCCAGCAGCTTACTATACAGGGTGCCGGGCGAGACCCAGTACTTC.

The rearrangement uses TRBV5-1 and TRBJ2-5; tentatively, D is TRBD2 (6 bases). The CDR3 is 15 residues long. V shed 2 bases and J shed 4 bases, with 15 bases lying between them. CDR1 and CDR2 (germline): SGHRS, YFSETQ. The chain's CDR3 is CASSLTSLRRETQYF. The CDR3 DNA follows: TGCGCCAGCAGCTTAACTAGCCTAAGGCGAGAGACCCAGTACTTC.

The gene calls are TRBV12-5 and TRBJ2-4, with 7 bases lining up with TRBD1. The trim removed 6 bases at V and 8 bases at J, leaving 10 bases unmatched. Germline V gene lookup returns CDR1 LGHNT and CDR2 FRNRAP. The CDR3 runs to 14 residues. DNA for the CDR3: TGTGCTAGTGGACCCACAGGGGACGGGGACATTCAGTACTTC. Translating it yields CASGPTGDGDIQYF.

This clonotype has only one observation. The germline gene is not matched at one end of the junction; a read error may be the cause. The chain employs TRBV5-1 and TRBJ2-1; D may match TRBD1 or TRBD2 (5 bases each). Germline-derived CDR1 and CDR2 are SGHRS and YFSETQ. The CDR3 totals 16 residues. The chain's CDR3 is CANSSRDASSYNEQFF. CDR3 nucleotides: TGCGCCAACAGCTCAAGGGACGCTAGCTCCTACAATGAGCAGTTCTTC.